The rows below give T cell receptor beta chains drawn from one sample of a study of beta chain features in type 1 diabetes. Using immunoSEQ multiplex PCR, the repertoire was profiled, and TCRdb retains in-frame clones only, with some absent. The repertoire holds just under 150,000 clones, 10% to 15% seen once, with 1.3% in the top ten. Sequenced input: central memory CD4+ T cells from blood. All receptors derive from a man in his late teens or twenties with type 1 diabetes. The CDR3 runs from the conserved cysteine through the conserved F or W. D genes are given only for firm matches. The size of a clone is reported for some rows only, either as once, few or many, or as a class for expanded clones.

j_gene	d_gene	v_gene	abundance	CDR3aa	CDR3nt
TRBJ2-1	.	TRBV6-6	.	CASSTSGFPNEQFF	TGTGCCAGCAGTACGTCAGGGTTTCCCAATGAGCAGTTCTTC
TRBJ1-2	.	TRBV28	.	CASSSGASGGYTF	TGTGCCAGCAGTTCAGGGGCATCAGGTGGCTACACCTTC
TRBJ1-5	.	TRBV6-6	few	CASTPVDITYQPQHF	TGTGCCAGCACTCCGGTGGACATCACCTATCAGCCCCAGCATTTT
TRBJ2-5	.	TRBV18	.	CASSPGEDETQYF	TGTGCCAGCTCACCGGGGGAGGATGAGACCCAGTACTTC
TRBJ2-7	TRBD1	TRBV5-1	.	CASTLRDSSYEQYF	TGCGCCAGCACCCTCCGGGACAGTTCCTACGAGCAGTACTTC
TRBJ2-7	.	TRBV7-8	few	CASKRGRDSYEQYF	TGTGCTTCAAAGCGCGGCAGGGACTCCTACGAGCAGTACTTC
TRBJ2-1	.	TRBV7-7	.	CASSLGPTGYNEQFF	TGTGCTAGCAGCTTAGGTCCAACTGGATACAATGAGCAGTTCTTC
TRBJ1-6	.	TRBV25-1	many	CASSSRGSSPLHF	TGTGCCAGCAGCTCACGGGGAAGTTCACCCCTCCACTTT
TRBJ2-5	.	TRBV10-3	few	CAISESPTGPGETQYF	TGTGCCATCAGTGAGTCGCCTACAGGGCCGGGGGAGACCCAGTACTTC
TRBJ1-4	.	TRBV30	.	CACHKTGNNEKLFF	TGTGCCTGCCACAAAACAGGGAATAATGAAAAACTGTTTTTT
TRBJ2-7	TRBD1	TRBV18	few	CASSSGQESYEQYF	TGTGCCAGCTCATCGGGACAGGAGTCCTACGAGCAGTACTTC
TRBJ1-3	.	TRBV9	few	CASSPPGRDSGNTIYF	TGTGCCAGCAGCCCACCGGGACGGGACTCTGGAAACACCATATATTTT
TRBJ2-1	.	TRBV6-5	.	CASSYGGLSYNEQFF	TGTGCCAGCAGTTACGGGGGTCTCTCCTACAATGAGCAGTTCTTC
TRBJ2-1	TRBD1	TRBV28	few	CASWDSGNRNEQFF	TGTGCCAGCTGGGACAGTGGGAATCGCAATGAGCAGTTCTTC
TRBJ1-1	.	TRBV5-1	.	CASSLIQDTEAFF	TGCGCCAGCAGCTTGATTCAGGACACTGAAGCTTTCTTT
TRBJ2-1	.	TRBV7-2	.	CASSFSRVHEQFF	TGTGCCAGCAGCTTCTCCCGGGTGCATGAGCAGTTCTTC
TRBJ2-3	.	TRBV7-2	.	CASSFPGIDTQYF	TGTGCCAGCAGCTTCCCGGGGATCGATACGCAGTATTTT
TRBJ2-7	.	TRBV6-6	.	CASSYPQRSYEQYF	TGTGCCAGCAGTTACCCACAGCGTTCCTACGAGCAGTACTTC
TRBJ2-7	.	TRBV6-5	.	CASSYRESQYEQYF	TGTGCCAGCAGTTACAGGGAGTCTCAGTACGAGCAGTACTTC
TRBJ2-2	TRBD2	TRBV5-8	.	CASSRSGTNTGELFF	TGTGCCAGCAGCCGTAGCGGGACCAACACCGGGGAGCTGTTTTTT
TRBJ1-1	TRBD1	TRBV18	.	CASSQGTGNLNTEAFF	TGTGCCAGCTCACAAGGGACAGGAAATTTGAACACTGAAGCTTTCTTT
TRBJ2-1	.	TRBV6-5	few	CASRGTYNEQFF	TGTGCCAGCCGGGGTACTTACAATGAGCAGTTCTTC
TRBJ1-2	.	TRBV5-6	.	CASSFDTGYHGYTF	TGTGCCAGCAGCTTCGATACAGGGTACCATGGCTACACCTTC
TRBJ2-5	.	TRBV4-2	few	CASSQGQKETQYF	TGTGCCAGCAGCCAAGGACAGAAAGAGACCCAGTACTTC
TRBJ2-1	TRBD2	TRBV4-2	many	CASSLERAAGGLYNEQFF	TGTGCCAGCAGCCTTGAACGGGCAGCGGGGGGCCTGTACAATGAGCAGTTCTTC
TRBJ1-6	TRBD1	TRBV11-2	few	CASSGTGKGSPLHF	TGTGCCAGCAGCGGGACAGGGAAGGGGTCACCCCTCCACTTT
TRBJ2-3	TRBD2	TRBV10-3	few	CAIRTGGYTDTQYF	TGTGCCATCAGGACGGGGGGTTACACAGATACGCAGTATTTT
TRBJ2-2	.	TRBV5-1	.	CASSLGQAYTGELFF	TGCGCCAGCAGCTTGGGACAGGCCTACACCGGGGAGCTGTTTTTT
TRBJ1-3	.	TRBV7-9	.	CASSSGFGNTIYF	TGTGCCAGCAGCTCCGGGTTTGGAAACACCATATATTTT
TRBJ2-6	TRBD1	TRBV29-1	few	CSVTDRAVSGANVLTF	TGCAGCGTTACGGACAGGGCTGTATCTGGGGCCAACGTCCTGACTTTC
TRBJ2-7	.	TRBV30	few	CAWSTSTYEQYF	TGTGCCTGGAGTACCTCGACGTACGAGCAGTACTTC
TRBJ2-5	.	TRBV5-1	few	CASSLDRTQETQYF	TGCGCCAGCAGCTTGGACAGGACACAAGAGACCCAGTACTTC
TRBJ2-7	.	TRBV6-1	few	CASGVWGPYEQYF	TGTGCCAGCGGGGTCTGGGGGCCCTACGAGCAGTACTTC
TRBJ1-5	.	TRBV19	.	CASSSNLVDQPQHF	TGTGCCAGTAGTTCCAACCTGGTGGATCAGCCCCAGCATTTT
TRBJ1-2	.	TRBV27	.	CASSMAGLEGYGYTF	TGTGCCAGCTCGATGGCAGGGCTCGAGGGCTATGGCTACACCTTC
TRBJ2-3	TRBD2	TRBV9	.	CASSAGLAGGLQDTQYF	TGTGCCAGCAGCGCGGGACTAGCGGGGGGGCTTCAAGATACGCAGTATTTT
TRBJ1-1	TRBD1	TRBV7-9	.	CASRWDRAEAFF	TGTGCCAGCAGATGGGACAGAGCTGAAGCTTTCTTT
TRBJ1-1	.	TRBV4-1	once	CASSQDLGRVDTEAFF	TGCGCCAGCAGCCAAGATTTGGGAAGGGTTGACACTGAAGCTTTCTTT
TRBJ2-7	.	TRBV27	.	CASRPDGHEQYF	TGTGCCAGCAGGCCGGACGGGCACGAGCAGTACTTC
TRBJ2-7	.	TRBV18	.	CASSPQNSYEQYF	TGTGCCAGCTCACCGCAGAACTCCTACGAGCAGTACTTC
TRBJ1-2	TRBD1	TRBV2	few	CASSRDSLYGYTF	TGTGCCAGCAGTCGGGACAGCCTCTATGGCTACACCTTC
TRBJ2-5	.	TRBV29-1	.	CSVENSEGETQYF	TGCAGCGTTGAAAATTCTGAAGGGGAGACCCAGTACTTC
TRBJ2-2	.	TRBV7-6	.	CASSPGVGANTGELFF	TGTGCCAGCAGCCCCGGTGTGGGAGCGAACACCGGGGAGCTGTTTTTT
TRBJ1-1	TRBD1	TRBV9	.	CASSPRTGYTEAFF	TGTGCCAGCAGCCCCCGGACAGGGTACACTGAAGCTTTCTTT
TRBJ2-3	TRBD1	TRBV6-5	few	CASSWGQGGADTQYF	TGTGCCAGCAGTTGGGGACAGGGGGGCGCAGATACGCAGTATTTT
TRBJ2-3	.	TRBV5-1	.	CASSLAGDSTDTQYF	TGCGCCAGCAGCTTGGCAGGGGATAGCACAGATACGCAGTATTTT
TRBJ2-1	.	TRBV5-1	few	CASPRGALSYNEQFF	TGCGCCAGCCCTAGAGGGGCCCTCTCCTACAATGAGCAGTTCTTC
TRBJ1-2	.	TRBV28	few	CASSLGINYGYTF	TGTGCCAGCAGTTTGGGAATCAACTATGGCTACACCTTC
TRBJ2-2	TRBD1	TRBV5-8	.	CASSSTGGSTGELFF	TGTGCCAGCAGCTCGACAGGGGGATCCACCGGGGAGCTGTTTTTT
TRBJ2-3	.	TRBV18	.	CASVRDLRKSTDTQYF	TGTGCCAGCGTCCGGGACCTCAGGAAAAGCACAGATACGCAGTATTTT
TRBJ2-3	TRBD2	TRBV9	.	CASSVGEGTTILDTQYF	TGTGCCAGCAGCGTAGGAGAGGGGACTACGATTTTAGATACGCAGTATTTT
TRBJ2-7	TRBD1	TRBV14	few	CASSHRQGPYEQYF	TGTGCCAGCAGCCACCGACAGGGCCCCTACGAGCAGTACTTC
TRBJ2-5	.	TRBV23-1	few	CASSQLGVPTGETQYF	TGCGCCAGCAGTCAATTAGGGGTCCCCACAGGGGAGACCCAGTACTTC
TRBJ1-2	.	TRBV28	.	CASSLDNYGYTF	TGTGCCAGCAGTTTGGATAACTATGGCTACACCTTC
TRBJ1-4	.	TRBV11-2	.	CASSLEPGNEKLFF	TGTGCCAGCAGCTTAGAGCCAGGGAATGAAAAACTGTTTTTT
TRBJ1-2	.	TRBV7-6	.	CASSSYRSYGYTF	TGTGCCAGCAGCTCTTACAGATCCTATGGCTACACCTTC